Detailed here is one T cell receptor beta chain. The entry originates in a study of blood T cell repertoires in COVID-19. J gave up 7 bases and V 1 base, and 10 bases lay outside the gene matches. Germline CDR1 reads KGHDR; CDR2 reads SFDVKD. The CDR3 has 17 residues. TCRdb's table, derived via immunoSEQ multiplex PCR, lists solely in-frame clones and lacks some. The table lists 65,000 to 75,000 clones, 70% to 75% of them singletons. V gene TRBV24-1 combines with J gene TRBJ2-1; 9 positions agree with TRBD1. Sequences were obtained from peripheral blood. This TCR was recovered from a man aged 70 or older with acute or convalescent COVID-19. The CDR3 here is CATSDFFLGQGRNEQFF. The CDR3 DNA is TGTGCCACCAGTGATTTCTTCTTGGGACAGGGTCGAAATGAGCAGTTCTTC.